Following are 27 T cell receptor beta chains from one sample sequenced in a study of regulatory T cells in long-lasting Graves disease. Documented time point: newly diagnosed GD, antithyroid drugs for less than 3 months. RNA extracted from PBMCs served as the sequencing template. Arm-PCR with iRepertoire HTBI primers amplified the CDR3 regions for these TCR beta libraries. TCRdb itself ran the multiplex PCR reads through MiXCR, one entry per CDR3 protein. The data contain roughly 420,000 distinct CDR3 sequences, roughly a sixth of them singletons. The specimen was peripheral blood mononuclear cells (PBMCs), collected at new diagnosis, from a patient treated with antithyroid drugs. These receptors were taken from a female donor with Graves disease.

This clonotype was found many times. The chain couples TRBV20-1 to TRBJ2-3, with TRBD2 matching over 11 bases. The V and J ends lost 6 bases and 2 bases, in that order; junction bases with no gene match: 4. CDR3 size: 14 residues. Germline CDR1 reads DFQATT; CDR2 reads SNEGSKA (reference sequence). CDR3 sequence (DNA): TGCAGTGCCCTGACTAGCGGGATCACAGATACGCAGTATTTT. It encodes CSALTSGITDTQYF.

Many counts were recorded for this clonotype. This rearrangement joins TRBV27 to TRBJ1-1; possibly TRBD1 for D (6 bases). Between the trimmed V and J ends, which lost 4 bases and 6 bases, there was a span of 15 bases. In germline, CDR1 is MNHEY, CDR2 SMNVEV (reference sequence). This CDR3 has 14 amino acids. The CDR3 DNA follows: TGTGCCAGCAGTTACCTAGACCCAGGGGCTGAAGCTTTCTTT. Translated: CASSYLDPGAEAFF.

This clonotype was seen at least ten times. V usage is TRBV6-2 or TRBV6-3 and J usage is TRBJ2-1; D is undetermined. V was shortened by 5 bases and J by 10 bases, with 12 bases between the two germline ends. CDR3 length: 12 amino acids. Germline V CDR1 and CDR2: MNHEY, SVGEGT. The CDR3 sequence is CASSVSLKEQFF. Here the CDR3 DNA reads TGTGCCAGCAGTGTTAGTTTGAAAGAGCAGTTCTTC.

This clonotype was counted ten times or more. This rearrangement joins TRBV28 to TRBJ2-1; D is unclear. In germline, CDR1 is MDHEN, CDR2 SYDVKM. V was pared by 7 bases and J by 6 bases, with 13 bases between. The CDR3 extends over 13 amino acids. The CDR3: CASTLPFGNEQFF. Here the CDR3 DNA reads TGTGCCAGCACCTTGCCCTTCGGCAATGAGCAGTTCTTC.

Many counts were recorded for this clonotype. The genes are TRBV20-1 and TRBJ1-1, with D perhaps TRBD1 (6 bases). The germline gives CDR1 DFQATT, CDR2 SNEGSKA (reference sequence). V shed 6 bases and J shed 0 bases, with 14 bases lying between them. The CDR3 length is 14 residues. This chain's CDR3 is CSARTVYMNTEAFF. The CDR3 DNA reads TGCAGTGCCCGGACAGTCTACATGAACACTGAAGCTTTCTTT.

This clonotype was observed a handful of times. Here the CDR3 reads CSVQGSGPGANVLTF. The CDR3 nucleotides read TGCAGCGTACAGGGTTCCGGCCCTGGGGCCAACGTCCTGACTTTC. The rearrangement links TRBV29-1 to TRBJ2-6, with D perhaps TRBD1 (6 bases). V was cut by 6 bases and J by 2 bases, with 14 bases left in between. CDR1 is SQVTM and CDR2 is ANQGSEA in the germline V gene. The CDR3 is 15 residues long.

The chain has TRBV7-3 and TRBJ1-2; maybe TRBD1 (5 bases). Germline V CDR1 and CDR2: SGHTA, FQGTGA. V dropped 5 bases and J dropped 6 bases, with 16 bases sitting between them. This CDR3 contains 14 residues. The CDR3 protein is CASSSGGNIDGYTF. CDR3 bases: TGTGCCAGCAGCAGCGGGGGGAATATCGATGGCTACACCTTC. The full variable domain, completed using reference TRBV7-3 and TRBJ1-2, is GAGVSQTPSNKVTEKGKYVELRCDPISGHTALYWYRQSLGQGPEFLIYFQGTGAADDSGLPNDRFFAVRPEGSVSTLKIQRTERGDSAVYLCASSSGGNIDGYTFGSGTRLTVV.

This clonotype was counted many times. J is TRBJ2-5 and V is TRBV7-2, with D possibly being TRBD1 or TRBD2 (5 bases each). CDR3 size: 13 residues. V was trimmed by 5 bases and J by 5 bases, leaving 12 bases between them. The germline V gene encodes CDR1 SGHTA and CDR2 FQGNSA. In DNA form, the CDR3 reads TGTGCCAGCAGCCCTAGCAGGGAGGAGACCCAGTACTTC. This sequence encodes CASSPSREETQYF. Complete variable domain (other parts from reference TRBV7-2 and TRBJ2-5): GAGVSQSPSNKVTEKGKDVELRCDPISGHTALYWYRQSLGQGLEFLIYFQGNSAPDKSGLPSDRFSAERTGGSVSTLTIQRTQQEDSAVYLCASSPSREETQYFGPGTRLLVL.

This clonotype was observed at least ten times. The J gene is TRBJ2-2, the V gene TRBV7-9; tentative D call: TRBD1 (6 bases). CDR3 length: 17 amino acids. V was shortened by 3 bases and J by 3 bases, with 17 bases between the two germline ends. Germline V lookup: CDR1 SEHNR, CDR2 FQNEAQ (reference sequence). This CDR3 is CASSFPNNRAHTGELFF. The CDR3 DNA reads TGTGCCAGCAGCTTCCCTAATAACAGGGCCCACACCGGGGAGCTGTTTTTT.

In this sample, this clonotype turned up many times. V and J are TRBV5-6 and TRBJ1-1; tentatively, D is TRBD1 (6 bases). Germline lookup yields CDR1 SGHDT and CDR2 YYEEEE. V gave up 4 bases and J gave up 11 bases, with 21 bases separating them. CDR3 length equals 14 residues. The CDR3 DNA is TGTGCCAGCAGCGGGGGGGCCGGGGTAAGCTTTGCTTTCTTT. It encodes CASSGGAGVSFAFF.

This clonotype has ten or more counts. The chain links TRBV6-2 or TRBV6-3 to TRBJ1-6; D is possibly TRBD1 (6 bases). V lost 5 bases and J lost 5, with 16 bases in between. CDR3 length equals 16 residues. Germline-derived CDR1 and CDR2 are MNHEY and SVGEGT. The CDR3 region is CASSRTNQGNNSPLHF. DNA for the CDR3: TGTGCCAGCAGTAGAACAAACCAGGGGAATAATTCACCCCTCCACTTT.

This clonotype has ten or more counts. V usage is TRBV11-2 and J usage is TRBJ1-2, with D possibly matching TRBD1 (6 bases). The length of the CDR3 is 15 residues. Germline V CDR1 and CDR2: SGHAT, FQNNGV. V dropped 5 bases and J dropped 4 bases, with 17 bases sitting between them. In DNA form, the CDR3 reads TGTGCCAGCAGCAAGTCAGGGGCCCAGAGCTATGGCTACACCTTC. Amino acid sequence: CASSKSGAQSYGYTF.

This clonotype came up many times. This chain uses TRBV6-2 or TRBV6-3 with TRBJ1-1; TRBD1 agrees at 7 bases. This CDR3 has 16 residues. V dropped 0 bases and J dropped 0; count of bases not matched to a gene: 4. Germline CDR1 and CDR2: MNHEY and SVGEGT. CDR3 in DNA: TGTGCCAGCAGTTACTCGTGGGGGACAGTGAACACTGAAGCTTTCTTT. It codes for CASSYSWGTVNTEAFF.

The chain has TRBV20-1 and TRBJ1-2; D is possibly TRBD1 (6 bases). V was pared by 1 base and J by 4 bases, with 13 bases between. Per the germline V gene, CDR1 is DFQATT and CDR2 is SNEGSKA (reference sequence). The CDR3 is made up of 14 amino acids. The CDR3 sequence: CSARAGGEGYGYTF. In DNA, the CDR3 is TGCAGTGCTAGAGCGGGGGGCGAGGGCTATGGCTACACCTTC.

In DNA form, the CDR3 reads TGTGCCAGCAGCCCCCCCCAGGTGGGGGCCCGGACCGAGCAGTACTTC. Translation: CASSPPQVGARTEQYF. This sequence joins TRBV7-2 and TRBJ2-7; maybe TRBD1 (6 bases). Germline V gives CDR1 SGHTA, CDR2 FQGNSA. The CDR3 sequence is 16 residues long. The V and J ends lost 5 bases and 6 bases respectively, with 23 bases between them.

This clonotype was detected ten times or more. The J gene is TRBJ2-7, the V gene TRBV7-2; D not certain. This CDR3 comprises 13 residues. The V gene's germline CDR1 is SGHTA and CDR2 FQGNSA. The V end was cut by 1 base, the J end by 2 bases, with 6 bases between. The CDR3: CASSLEPAYEQYF. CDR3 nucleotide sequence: TGTGCCAGCAGCTTAGAACCGGCCTACGAGCAGTACTTC.

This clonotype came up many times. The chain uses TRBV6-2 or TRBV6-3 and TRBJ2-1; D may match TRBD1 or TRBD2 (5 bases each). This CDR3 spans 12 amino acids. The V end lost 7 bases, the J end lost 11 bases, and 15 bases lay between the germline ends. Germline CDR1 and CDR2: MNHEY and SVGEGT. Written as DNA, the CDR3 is TGTGCCAGCACCATCGAGGGGAGACAGCAGTTCTTC. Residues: CASTIEGRQQFF.

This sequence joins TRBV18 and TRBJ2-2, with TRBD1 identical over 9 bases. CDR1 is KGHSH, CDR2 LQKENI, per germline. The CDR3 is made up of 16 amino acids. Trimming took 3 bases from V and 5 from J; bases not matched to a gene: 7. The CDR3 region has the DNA TGTGCCAGCTCACCCTACAGGGGGCGTTGGACCGGGGAGCTGTTTTTT. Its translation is CASSPYRGRWTGELFF.

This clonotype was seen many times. The CDR3 is CASSPSWDRASVGGYTF. As DNA, the CDR3 is TGTGCCAGCAGCCCCTCTTGGGACAGGGCTTCAGTCGGGGGCTACACCTTC. V and J are TRBV27 and TRBJ1-2; the match to TRBD1 covers 9 bases. With V trimmed by 6 bases and J by 8 bases, 19 bases remained unmatched. This CDR3 comprises 17 residues. In germline, CDR1 is MNHEY, CDR2 SMNVEV (reference sequence).

The CDR3 DNA reads TGTGCCAGCAGCCAAGCCACAGGGAGGACTGAAGCTTTCTTT. Encoded protein: CASSQATGRTEAFF. This chain joins TRBV3-1 and TRBJ1-1, with a tentative D call TRBD1 (6 bases). The CDR3 is made up of 14 amino acids. The V end was cut by 1 base, the J end by 5 bases, with 11 bases between. Germline CDR1 reads LGHDT; CDR2 reads YNNKEL (reference sequence).

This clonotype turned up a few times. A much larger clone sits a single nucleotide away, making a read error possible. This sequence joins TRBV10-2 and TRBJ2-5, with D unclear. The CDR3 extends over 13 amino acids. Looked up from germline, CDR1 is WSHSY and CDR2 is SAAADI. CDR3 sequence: CASSRDQQEAQYF. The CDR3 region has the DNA TGCGCCAGCAGTAGAGACCAACAAGAGGCCCAGTACTTC.

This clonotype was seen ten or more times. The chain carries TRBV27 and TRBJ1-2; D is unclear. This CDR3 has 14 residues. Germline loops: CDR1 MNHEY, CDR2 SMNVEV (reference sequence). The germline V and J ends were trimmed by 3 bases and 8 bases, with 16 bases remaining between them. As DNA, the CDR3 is TGTGCCAGCAGTTTTACGGGGAAAATTGGCGGCTACACCTTC. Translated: CASSFTGKIGGYTF.

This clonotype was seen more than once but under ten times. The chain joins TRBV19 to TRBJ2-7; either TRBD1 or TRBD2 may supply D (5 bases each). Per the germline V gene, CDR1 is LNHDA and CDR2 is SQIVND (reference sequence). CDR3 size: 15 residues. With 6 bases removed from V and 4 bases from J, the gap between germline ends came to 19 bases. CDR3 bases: TGTGCCAGTAGCAGAGGGGTAGGCCAGCAGTACGAGCAGTACTTC. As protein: CASSRGVGQQYEQYF.

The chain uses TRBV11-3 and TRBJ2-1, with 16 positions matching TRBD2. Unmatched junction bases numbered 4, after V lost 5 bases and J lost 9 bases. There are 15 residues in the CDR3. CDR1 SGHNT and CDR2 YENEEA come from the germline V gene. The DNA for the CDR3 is TGTGCCAGCAGCAGGGGACTAGCGGGAGGGCCTGAGCAGTTCTTC. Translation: CASSRGLAGGPEQFF.

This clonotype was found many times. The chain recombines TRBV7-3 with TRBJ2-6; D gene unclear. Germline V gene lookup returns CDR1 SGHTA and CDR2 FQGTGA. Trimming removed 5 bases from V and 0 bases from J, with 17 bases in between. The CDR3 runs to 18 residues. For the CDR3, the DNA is TGTGCCAGCAGCGTTAGGAACCCCACACGCTCTGGGGCCAACGTCCTGACTTTC. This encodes CASSVRNPTRSGANVLTF.

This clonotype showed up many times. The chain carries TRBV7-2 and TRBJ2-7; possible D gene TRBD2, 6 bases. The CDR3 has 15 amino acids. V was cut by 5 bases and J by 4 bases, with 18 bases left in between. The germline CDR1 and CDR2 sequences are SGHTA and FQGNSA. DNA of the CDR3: TGTGCCAGCAGCCCACCGGCCGGGGGACTGTACGAGCAGTACTTC. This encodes CASSPPAGGLYEQYF. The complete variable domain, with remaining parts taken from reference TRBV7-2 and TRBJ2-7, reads GAGVSQSPSNKVTEKGKDVELRCDPISGHTALYWYRQSLGQGLEFLIYFQGNSAPDKSGLPSDRFSAERTGGSVSTLTIQRTQQEDSAVYLCASSPPAGGLYEQYFGPGTRLTVT.

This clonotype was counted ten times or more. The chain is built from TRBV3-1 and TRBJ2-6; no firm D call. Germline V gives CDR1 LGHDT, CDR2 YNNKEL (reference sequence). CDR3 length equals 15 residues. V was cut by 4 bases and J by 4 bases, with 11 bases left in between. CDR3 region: CASSLPSRGANVLTF. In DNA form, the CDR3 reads TGTGCCAGCAGCCTCCCCTCGCGGGGGGCCAACGTCCTGACTTTC.